The 7 T cell receptor beta chains listed next were all sequenced from one sample in a study of STAT5B mutations in CD4+ large granular lymphocyte leukemia. Profiling relied on immunoSEQ multiplex PCR, and the TCRdb table lists in-frame clones only, not all of them. The sample holds about 32,000 clones, around 85% seen once. Sequenced input: CD4+ T cells from blood buffy coats. These receptors were obtained from a human donor in good health.

The rearrangement joins TRBV11-3 to TRBJ2-1; 8 bases line up with TRBD2. Looked up from germline, CDR1 is SGHNT and CDR2 is YENEEA. The CDR3 totals 17 residues. J gave up 5 bases and V 1 base, and 10 bases lay outside the gene matches. CDR3 region: CASSLAKAGAFHNEQFF. As DNA, the CDR3 is TGTGCCAGCAGCTTAGCAAAAGCGGGAGCATTCCACAATGAGCAGTTCTTC.

V is TRBV9 and J is TRBJ1-5; D is undetermined. CDR1 is SGDLS and CDR2 is YYNGEE in the germline V gene. The CDR3 spans 14 residues. The V end lost 0 bases, the J end lost 7 bases, and 11 bases lay between the germline ends. The CDR3 coding sequence is TGTGCCAGCAGCGTAGGGCAGGCCCGACAGCCCCAGCATTTT. Protein sequence: CASSVGQARQPQHF.

The chain combines TRBV10-3 with TRBJ2-4; either TRBD1 or TRBD2 may fit D (5 bases each). The CDR3 is 16 residues long. Trimming took 0 bases from V and 6 from J, leaving 15 bases between them. Germline assignment: CDR1 ENHRY and CDR2 SYGVKD. The CDR3 coding sequence is TGTGCCATCAGTGAGTCTGGACGGGGCCGGAGAAACATTCAGTACTTC. Its protein product is CAISESGRGRRNIQYF.

The chain has TRBV4-1 and TRBJ2-7; 9 nucleotides line up with TRBD1. Germline loops: CDR1 MGHRA, CDR2 YSYEKL. V lost 3 bases, J lost 0 bases, and 9 bases stayed unmatched. The CDR3 consists of 17 residues. CDR3 sequence (DNA): TGCGCCAGCAGCCAGGGCCGATGGGGACAGGGCTCCTACGAGCAGTACTTC. This sequence encodes CASSQGRWGQGSYEQYF.

The genes are TRBV6-4 and TRBJ1-1, with D uncertain. V lost 3 bases, J lost 0 bases, and 8 bases lay in between. CDR3 length: 14 residues. Per the germline V gene, CDR1 is MRHNA and CDR2 is SNTAGT. CDR3 in amino acids: CASSEGGMNTEAFF. The CDR3 coding sequence is TGTGCCAGCAGTGAGGGCGGGATGAACACTGAAGCTTTCTTT.

The genes are TRBV5-1 and TRBJ2-3; 9 positions match TRBD2. This CDR3 contains 16 residues. Germline lookup yields CDR1 SGHRS and CDR2 YFSETQ. V lost 0 bases to trimming and J lost 2 bases; unmatched junction nucleotides: 4. The DNA for the CDR3 is TGCGCCAGCAGCTTGGGGCTAGCGGGGCCCACAGATACGCAGTATTTT. Translated: CASSLGLAGPTDTQYF.

The chain couples TRBV28 to TRBJ1-2; possibly TRBD1 for D (5 bases). The CDR3 consists of 14 residues. The V and J ends lost 2 bases and 4 bases respectively, with 11 bases between them. Per germline, CDR1 MDHEN and CDR2 SYDVKM. CDR3 sequence: CASSLPGHGYGYTF. CDR3 DNA sequence: TGTGCCAGCAGTTTACCGGGGCATGGCTATGGCTACACCTTC.